The 21 T cell receptor beta chains below were found in one sample sequenced in a study of CD8+CD57+ T cells in acquired aplastic anemia. CD8+CD57+ cell expansion, shown by flow cytometry, had occurred in the patients selected for sequencing. The TCR beta profiling, which covered VDJ combination and CDR3 sequence, was carried out using genomic DNA as the template. Each CDR3 protein gets one entry after TCRdb re-called the reads with MiXCR. The sample lists under 250,000 distinct CDR3 sequences, 45% to 50% occurring once. Sequenced: sorted CD4+, CD8+, or CD8+CD57+ T cells (not recorded which) from PBMCs. Receptors originate from a human donor with aplastic anemia.

Only a few counts were recorded for this clonotype. J is TRBJ2-7 and V is TRBV2; 8 positions agree with TRBD1. The V gene's germline CDR1 is SNHLY and CDR2 FYNNEI. V dropped 4 bases and J dropped 3; count of bases not matched to a gene: 5. The CDR3 runs to 14 residues. CDR3 nucleotides: TGTGCCAGCAGTGTTGACAGGGGTGGCTACGAGCAGTACTTC. Translated: CASSVDRGGYEQYF.

The rearrangement joins TRBV24-1 to TRBJ2-1, with D maybe TRBD2 (6 bases). Germline V gene data show CDR1 as KGHDR and CDR2 as SFDVKD. Trimming took 0 bases from V and 1 from J, leaving 15 bases between them. This CDR3 contains 18 residues. The DNA for the CDR3 is TGTGCCACCAGTGATTTGCGTGGAGGGAGCGGATCCTACAATGAGCAGTTCTTC. It encodes CATSDLRGGSGSYNEQFF.

The rearrangement links TRBV29-1 to TRBJ2-7; TRBD2 agrees at 14 bases. The CDR3 covers 15 residues. J was trimmed by 4 bases and V by 6 bases; bases with no gene match: 8. Germline V gene lookup returns CDR1 SQVTM and CDR2 ANQGSEA. CDR3 in DNA: TGCAGCGTGGGACCGGGACTAGCGGGAGCTTACGAGCAGTACTTC. Protein sequence: CSVGPGLAGAYEQYF.

The rearrangement joins TRBV30 to TRBJ2-5; D unclear. The CDR3 spans 14 residues. Germline-derived CDR1 and CDR2 are GTSNPN and SVGIG (reference sequence). V was cut by 0 bases and J by 5 bases, with 13 bases left in between. The CDR3 sequence: CAWSVQVVGETQYF. In DNA, the CDR3 is TGTGCCTGGAGTGTACAAGTGGTAGGGGAGACCCAGTACTTC. The variable domain in full, completed from reference TRBV30 and TRBJ2-5, reads SQTIHQWPATLVQPVGSPLSLECTVEGTSNPNLYWYRQAAGRGLQLLFYSVGIGQISSEVPQNLSASRPQDRQFILSSKKLLLSDSGFYLCAWSVQVVGETQYFGPGTRLLVL.

The sample holds many counts of this clonotype. The rearrangement links TRBV3-1 to TRBJ2-5; the match to TRBD1 covers 8 bases. The germline gives CDR1 LGHDT, CDR2 YNNKEL (reference sequence). The CDR3 length is 12 residues. Trimming removed 1 base from V and 14 bases from J; junction bases left unmatched: 6. The CDR3 reads CASSQVDRATYF. CDR3 DNA: TGTGCCAGCAGCCAAGTGGACAGGGCCACATACTTC.

V gene TRBV11-2 combines with J gene TRBJ2-7; 8 nucleotides line up with TRBD1. V dropped 5 bases and J dropped 0; count of bases not matched to a gene: 12. This CDR3 is built from 17 residues. Germline-derived CDR1 and CDR2 are SGHAT and FQNNGV. The DNA for the CDR3 is TGTGCCAGCAGCCCCTCCCGTGAGACAGGGGACTCCTACGAGCAGTACTTC. Translated: CASSPSRETGDSYEQYF.

This clonotype is deemed large. This chain links TRBV7-3 with TRBJ1-6; D is uncertain. CDR3 size: 16 residues. The germline V and J ends were trimmed by 1 base and 9 bases, with 16 bases remaining between them. Germline assignment: CDR1 SGHTA and CDR2 FQGTGA. The CDR3 nucleotides are TGTGCCAGCAGCTTAAAATCGTCGGACTTAGGTTCACCCCTCCACTTT. Translation: CASSLKSSDLGSPLHF.

This clonotype was observed at least ten times. The gene calls are TRBV12-3 or TRBV12-4 and TRBJ2-5; no clear D gene. The CDR3 spans 13 residues. Trimming pared 5 bases from V and 0 bases from J, leaving 7 bases between. For the CDR3, the DNA is TGTGCCAGCAGTCCGGAACACCAAGAGACCCAGTACTTC. It encodes CASSPEHQETQYF.

Notes on this clonotype: This could be a read error, since a much larger clone is one nucleotide away. The chain couples TRBV7-9 to TRBJ2-1; D not resolved. The CDR3 has 13 amino acids. Germline V CDR1 and CDR2: SEHNR, FQNEAQ (reference sequence). The CDR3 protein is CASGLSGTGEQFF. The DNA of the CDR3 is TGTGCCAGCGGCTTATCGGGCACGGGTGAGCAGTTCTTC.

This clonotype has ten or more counts. The V and J genes are TRBV20-1 and TRBJ2-1; no definite D call. Looked up from germline, CDR1 is DFQATT and CDR2 is SNEGSKA (reference sequence). CDR3 length: 12 residues. Deletions cut 1 base from V and 5 bases from J, with 6 bases between. The CDR3 region has the DNA TGCAGTGCTAGAGTCACGCACAATGAGCAGTTCTTC. This translates into CSARVTHNEQFF.

The chain is built from TRBV10-1 and TRBJ2-1; D perhaps matches TRBD1 (5 bases). Germline values: CDR1 WNHNN, CDR2 SYGVQD (reference sequence). Trimming took off 5 bases at V and 6 bases at J, with 20 bases between the two ends. This CDR3 is built from 16 residues. CDR3 region: CASSSTISGFVNEQFF. Written as DNA, the CDR3 is TGCGCCAGCAGTTCGACCATATCAGGGTTTGTCAATGAGCAGTTCTTC.

The chain carries TRBV6-2 or TRBV6-3 and TRBJ2-2; 8 nucleotides match TRBD1. Germline values: CDR1 MNHEY, CDR2 SVGEGT. The V gene end was trimmed by 2 bases and the J gene end by 2 bases; junction bases not matched to a gene: 10. The CDR3 extends over 18 amino acids. CDR3 in DNA: TGTGCCAGCAGTTACCGGGACAGGCGAGACGTTAACACCGGGGAGCTGTTTTTT. Amino acid sequence: CASSYRDRRDVNTGELFF.

There are a few counts of this clonotype. This may be a read error, as it is one base from a much larger clone. As the CDR3 is not closed by the conserved phenylalanine or tryptophan, this likely results from a read error. The chain combines TRBV4-1 with TRBJ2-1, with 7 bases that match TRBD1. Germline CDR1 MGHRA, CDR2 YSYEKL. The junction had 5 bases not matched to a gene; V was cut back by 4 bases and J by 2 bases. This CDR3 has 15 amino acids. The CDR3 bases are TGCGCCAGCAGCCCACAGGGGAGCACCTACAATGAGCAGTTCCTC. Translated, it gives CASSPQGSTYNEQFL.

The chain couples TRBV27 to TRBJ2-1, with TRBD1 matching over 10 bases. CDR3 length: 20 amino acids. V lost 3 bases to trimming and J lost 2 bases; unmatched junction nucleotides: 16. In germline, CDR1 is MNHEY, CDR2 SMNVEV (reference sequence). The CDR3 coding sequence is TGTGCCAGCAGTTTTATTTGGGACAGGGGTTCCTACGGGACCTACAATGAGCAGTTCTTC. Translated: CASSFIWDRGSYGTYNEQFF.

This chain links TRBV7-2 with TRBJ2-1, with 13 bases that match TRBD2. Germline assignment: CDR1 SGHTA and CDR2 FQGNSA. Germline trimming cut 5 bases from V and 9 bases from J; bases unmatched to any gene: 7. This CDR3 spans 15 amino acids. The CDR3 DNA is TGTGCCAGCAGCAAAACTAGCGGGGGGGCCTTTGAGCAGTTCTTC. It translates to CASSKTSGGAFEQFF.

This clonotype has at least ten counts. The CDR3 loop is CASSQDRQLERAGYTF. DNA for the CDR3: TGCGCCAGCAGCCAAGATCGTCAATTGGAGCGTGCTGGCTACACCTTC. The chain employs TRBV4-3 and TRBJ1-2; D is undetermined. CDR3 length: 16 amino acids. In germline, CDR1 is LGHNA, CDR2 YSLEER. Trimming pared 0 bases from V and 7 bases from J, leaving 18 bases between.

The CDR3 nucleotides are TGTGCCAGCAGTTTGAGTTTCTCCTACGAGCAGTACTTC. It specifies CASSLSFSYEQYF. The gene calls are TRBV27 and TRBJ2-7, with no clear D. Trimming removed 3 bases from V and 0 bases from J, with 6 bases in between. This CDR3 region has 13 residues. Germline V gives CDR1 MNHEY, CDR2 SMNVEV (reference sequence).

The chain recombines TRBV2 with TRBJ2-7; 7 bases line up with TRBD1. V gave up 8 bases and J gave up 2 bases; unmatched junction bases: 9. The germline CDR1 and CDR2 sequences are SNHLY and FYNNEI. The CDR3 is 14 residues long. The CDR3 spells CASSPPRGPYEQYF. The CDR3 DNA is TGTGCCAGCTCACCGCCTAGGGGGCCCTACGAGCAGTACTTC.

The rearrangement links TRBV9 to TRBJ1-1; D unclear. The CDR3 runs to 15 residues. CDR1 is SGDLS and CDR2 is YYNGEE in the germline V gene. With 5 bases removed from V and 3 bases from J, the gap between germline ends came to 17 bases. CDR3: CASSERRSDYTEAFF. Written as DNA, the CDR3 is TGTGCCAGCAGTGAAAGACGGTCAGACTACACTGAAGCTTTCTTT.

This clonotype was observed many times. The DNA for the CDR3 is TGCGCCAGCAGGAACCGACTTATGACCACTGAAGCTTTCTTT. It codes for CASRNRLMTTEAFF. V gene TRBV5-1 combines with J gene TRBJ1-1; D remains unclear. The V gene's germline CDR1 is SGHRS and CDR2 YFSETQ. The CDR3 has 14 amino acids. Trimming removed 5 bases from V and 4 bases from J, with 15 bases in between.

J is TRBJ2-6 and V is TRBV7-8; possibly TRBD1 for D (6 bases). The germline V and J ends were trimmed by 5 bases and 2 bases, with 13 bases remaining between them. Germline-derived CDR1 and CDR2 are SGHVS and FQNEAQ. This CDR3 contains 16 residues. DNA for the CDR3: TGTGCCAGCAGCCCCAACAGGGCCACTGGGGCCAACGTCCTGACTTTC. Encoded protein: CASSPNRATGANVLTF.